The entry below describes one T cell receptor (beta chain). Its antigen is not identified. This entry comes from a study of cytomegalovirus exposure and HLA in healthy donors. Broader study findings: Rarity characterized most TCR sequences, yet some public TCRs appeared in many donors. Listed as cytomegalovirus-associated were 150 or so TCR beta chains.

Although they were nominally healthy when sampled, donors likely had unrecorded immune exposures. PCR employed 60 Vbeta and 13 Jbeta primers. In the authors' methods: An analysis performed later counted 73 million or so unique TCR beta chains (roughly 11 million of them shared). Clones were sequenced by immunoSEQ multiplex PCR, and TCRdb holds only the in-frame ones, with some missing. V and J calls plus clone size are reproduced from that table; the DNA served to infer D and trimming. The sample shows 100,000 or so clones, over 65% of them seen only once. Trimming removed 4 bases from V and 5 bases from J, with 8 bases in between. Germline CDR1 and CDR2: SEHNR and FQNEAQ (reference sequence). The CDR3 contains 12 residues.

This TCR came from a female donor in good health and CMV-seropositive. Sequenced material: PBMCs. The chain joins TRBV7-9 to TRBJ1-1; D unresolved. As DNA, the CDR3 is TGTGCCAGCAGCTCGGAGGTGACTGAAGCTTTCTTT. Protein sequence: CASSSEVTEAFF. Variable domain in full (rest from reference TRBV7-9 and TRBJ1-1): DTGVSQNPRHKITKRGQNVTFRCDPISEHNRLYWYRQTLGQGPEFLTYFQNEAQLEKSRLLSDRFSAERPKGSFSTLEIQRTEQGDSAMYLCASSSEVTEAFFGQGTRLTVV.